This T cell receptor beta chain was found in a study of T cell repertoires in cytomegalovirus infection. Broader study findings: Cumulative frequency of public TCR beta families picked out carriers of CMV plus the relevant HLA. HLA-C-restricted CMV-specific TCR beta clonotypes were dominant in the ex vivo response.

One entry per CDR3 protein, called by TCRdb with MiXCR from the reads. The data show about 360,000 distinct CDR3 sequences, 15% to 20% seen once. This clonotype was counted many times. Antigen unknown. CDR3 length: 17 residues. Germline CDR1 is SGHTA and CDR2 is FQGNSA. The trim removed 5 bases at V and 5 bases at J, leaving 12 bases unmatched. The receptor comes from a human donor in good health (CMV status not recorded). Some clones in this sample may be carry-over from other donors' samples. Material: PBMCs. The chain carries TRBV7-2 and TRBJ2-3; 11 bases are a match to TRBD2. For the CDR3, the DNA is TGTGCCAGCAGCCTCAGAGCGCCGACTAGCGGGGTAGATACGCAGTATTTT. Amino acid sequence: CASSLRAPTSGVDTQYF.